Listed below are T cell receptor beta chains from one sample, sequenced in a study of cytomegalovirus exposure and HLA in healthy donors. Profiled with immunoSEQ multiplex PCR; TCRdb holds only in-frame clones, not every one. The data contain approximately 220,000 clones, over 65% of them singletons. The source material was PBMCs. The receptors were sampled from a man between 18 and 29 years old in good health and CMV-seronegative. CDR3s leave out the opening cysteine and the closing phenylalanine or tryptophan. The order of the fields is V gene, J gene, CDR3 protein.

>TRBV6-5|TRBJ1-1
ASSYDAGRPEAF
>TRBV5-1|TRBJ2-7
ASSPGLEQY
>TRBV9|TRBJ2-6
ASSVLPTGVNVLT
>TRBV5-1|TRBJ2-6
ASSSGSSGANVLT
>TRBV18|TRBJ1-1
ASSPTSGMNTEAF
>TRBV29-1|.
SVDGQGRYEQY
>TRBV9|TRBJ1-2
ASSDSPLGRYYGYT
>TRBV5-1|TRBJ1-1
ASSLALMNTEAF
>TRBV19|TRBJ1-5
ASSIWGSNQPQH
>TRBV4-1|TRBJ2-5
ASSQGQYQETQY
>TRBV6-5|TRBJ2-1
ASSEGPALNEQF
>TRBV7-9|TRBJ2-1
SSSLWQGSYNEQF
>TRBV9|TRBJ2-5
ASSVENGGPGRETQY
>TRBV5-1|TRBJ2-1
ASSLGQGTNEQF
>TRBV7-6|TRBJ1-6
ASSEFLLSTGAPLH
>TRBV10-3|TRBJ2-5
AIQEGAQETQY
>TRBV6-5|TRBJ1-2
ASRQFDRSHGYT
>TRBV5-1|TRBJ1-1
ASSLIVMNTEAF
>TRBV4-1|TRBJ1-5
ASSQENGGVQPQH
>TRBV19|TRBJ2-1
ASSIAAGSYNEQF
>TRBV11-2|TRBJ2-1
ASSKGGAYNEQF
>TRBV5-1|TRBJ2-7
ASSLGTGREQY
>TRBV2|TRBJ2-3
ASLKLTGGLRTSGDTQY
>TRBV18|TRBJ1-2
ASSTRDRGPYGYT
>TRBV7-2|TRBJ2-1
ASSLDQGRNEQF
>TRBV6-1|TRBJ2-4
ASRELGDTYIQY
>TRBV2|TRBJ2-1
ASSFRTYNEQF
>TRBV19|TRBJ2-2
ASSLLGTGAGELF
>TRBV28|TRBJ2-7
ASSSPTENIYEQY
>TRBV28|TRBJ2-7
ASSLGTWYEQY
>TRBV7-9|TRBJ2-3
ASSSTLAGTDTQY
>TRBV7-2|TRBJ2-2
ASSLRQGGAGELF
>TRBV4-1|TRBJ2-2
ASSQDGQGAGTGELF
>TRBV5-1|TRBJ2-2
ASSTSGSDTGELF
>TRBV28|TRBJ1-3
ASIPEASSGNTIY
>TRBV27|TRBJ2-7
ASTPYAGVYEQY
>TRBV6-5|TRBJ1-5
ASSETVNQPQH
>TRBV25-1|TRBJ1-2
ATQGVAGYT
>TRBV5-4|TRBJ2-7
ATSRLAENYEQY
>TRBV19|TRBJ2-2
ASVGGRATGELF
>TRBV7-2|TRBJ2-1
ASSAALGGGSANEQF
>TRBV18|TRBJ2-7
ASSARDSKSHEQY
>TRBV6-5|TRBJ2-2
ASSYSSGAGELF
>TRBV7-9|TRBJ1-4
ASSLEDRGEEKLF
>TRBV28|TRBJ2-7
ASSFSRTYEQY
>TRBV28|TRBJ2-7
ASTLTGTVGLYQQY
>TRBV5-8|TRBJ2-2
ASLGLAGRNTGELF
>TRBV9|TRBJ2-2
ASSAWEGRANTGELF
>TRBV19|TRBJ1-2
ASMEGALYGYT
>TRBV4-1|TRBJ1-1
ASSPGRAGPEAF
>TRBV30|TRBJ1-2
AWSVPGANYGYT
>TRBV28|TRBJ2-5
ATGGHGAIAAAFGD
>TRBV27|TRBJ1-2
ASIPRLGVPGGYT
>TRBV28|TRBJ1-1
ASTSTGLPEAF
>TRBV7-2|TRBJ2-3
ASSLAASGTPLGTQY
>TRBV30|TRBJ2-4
AWSASGKAKNIQY
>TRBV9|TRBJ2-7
ASSVGAGGTYEQY
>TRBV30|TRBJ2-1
AWSVANEQF
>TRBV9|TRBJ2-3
ASSEQETLGLAGPTDTQY